This T cell receptor beta chain is from a study of naive and memory T cell subsets. Study outcomes and limitations: Over 95% of naive TCR sequences appeared only once after error correction, unlike memory subsets. A clonotype means one alpha or beta sequence, not an alpha/beta pair. Naive repertoires, especially CD8, held a few larger clonotypes, possibly memory cells re-expressing CD45RA.

Two oligonucleotides, mixed equimolar, formed the beta constant-region primer covering TRBC1 and TRBC2. Ligated cDNA was amplified by four rounds of PCR with nested alpha and beta constant-region primers and SP2. Ligation attached a single-stranded oligonucleotide with a 12-nucleotide UMI and the SP2 primer to the cDNA 3' end. TCRdb re-derived calls from the UMI-ligation and nested PCR reads in MiXCR, one entry per CDR3 protein. Counted here are over 110,000 distinct CDR3 sequences, approximately 20% occurring once; the ten biggest clones make up around 0.63%. This CDR3 comprises 15 residues. The trim removed 5 bases at V and 5 bases at J, leaving 8 bases unmatched. Details on this clonotype: Its antigen remains unidentified.

CMV status came from CD4+ T cell IFNgamma after overnight CMV lysate stimulation of fresh PBMCs. The sequencing input was naive CD8+ T cells from blood. The TCR comes from a human donor in good health. V usage is TRBV12-3 or TRBV12-4 and J usage is TRBJ2-7; 11 bases agree with TRBD2. The CDR3 bases are TGTGCCAGCAGTGTGTGGACTAGCGGGTTTGACGAGCAGTACTTC. Translating it yields CASSVWTSGFDEQYF.